Described below is a single T cell receptor beta chain sequence and its context. Profiling relied on immunoSEQ multiplex PCR, and the TCRdb table lists in-frame clones only, not all of them. This sample yields under 80,000 clones, of which roughly 80% are seen a single time; 5.5% to 7.5% belongs to the top ten. The CDR3 runs 15 residues. The germline V gene has CDR1 LGHDT and CDR2 YNNKEL (reference sequence). Trimming left V 4 bases short and J 10 bases short, with 21 bases between. The source of the sample is a study of blood T cell repertoires in COVID-19. Sequenced material: peripheral blood. This chain connects TRBV3-1 (or the pseudogene TRBV3-2) to TRBJ2-3; D possibly corresponds to TRBD2 (7 bases). This receptor was identified in a woman between 55 and 75 years old with acute or convalescent COVID-19. DNA for the CDR3: TGTGCCAGCAGCCGCGCCGCTGGGGGGGGCAGGGCGCAGTATTTT. Translated, it gives CASSRAAGGGRAQYF.